This T cell receptor beta chain appears in the sequencing data of a study of Tregs in tolerant kidney transplant recipients. The CDR3 extends over 12 amino acids. Germline V gene data show CDR1 as KGHSH and CDR2 as LQKENI. The V end lost 5 bases, the J end lost 7 bases, and 11 bases lay between the germline ends. Profiling relied on immunoSEQ multiplex PCR, and the TCRdb table lists in-frame clones only, not all of them. This sample contains 20,000 to 30,000 clones. Related graft donors supplied nonmyeloablative bone marrow transplants, and mixed chimerism was transient. Thawed PBMCs were FACS-sorted into unstimulated CD4+CD25+CD127- regulatory T cells, CD4+CD25- non-regulatory cells, CD4 and CD8 cells. About this clone itself: Its target is not known. Read data end 3 residues before the CDR3 end; the end is taken from the germline J gene.

Study observations and caveats: Expanding Tregs on activated donor B cells appeared to best identify donor-specific TCRbeta clones. No direct test of biological reproducibility was done here.

The gene calls are TRBV18 and TRBJ1-2, with D possibly matching TRBD1 (6 bases). This TCR derives from a human patient who received a combined kidney and bone marrow transplant. Some T cells may have originated in the graft donor. The sample consisted of CD4+ T cells from blood (PBMCs), taken 6 months after the transplant. The CDR3 region is CASSFGQPGYTF. The covered CDR3 bases are TGTGCCAGCTCATTCGGACAGCCTGGC.